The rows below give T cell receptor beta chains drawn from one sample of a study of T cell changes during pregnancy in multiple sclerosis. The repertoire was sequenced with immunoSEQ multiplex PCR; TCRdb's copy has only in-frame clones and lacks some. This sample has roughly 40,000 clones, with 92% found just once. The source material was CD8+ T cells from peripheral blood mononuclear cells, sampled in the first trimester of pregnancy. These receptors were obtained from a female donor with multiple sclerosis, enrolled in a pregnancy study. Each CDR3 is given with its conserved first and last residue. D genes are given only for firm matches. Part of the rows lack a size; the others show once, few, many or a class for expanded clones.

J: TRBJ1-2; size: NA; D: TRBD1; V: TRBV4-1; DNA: TGCGCCAGCAGCCAGACAGGGGCGGCCTATGGCTACACCTTC; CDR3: CASSQTGAAYGYTF
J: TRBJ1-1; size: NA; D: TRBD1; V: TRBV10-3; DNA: TGTGCCATCAGGATACCGGGACAGGGTGAGGACACTGAAGCTTTCTTT; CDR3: CAIRIPGQGEDTEAFF
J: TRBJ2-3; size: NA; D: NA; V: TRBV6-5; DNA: TGTGCCAGCAATCCGACAGGACCCACAGATACGCAGTATTTT; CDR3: CASNPTGPTDTQYF
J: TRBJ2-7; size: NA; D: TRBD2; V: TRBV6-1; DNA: TGTGCCAGCAGCGCTAGCGGGGGGGCGATCGACGAGCAGTACTTC; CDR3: CASSASGGAIDEQYF
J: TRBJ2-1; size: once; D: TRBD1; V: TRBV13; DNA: TGTGCCAGCAGCTCGGCCGGGACAGGGGGCCTTGAGCAGTTCTTC; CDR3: CASSSAGTGGLEQFF
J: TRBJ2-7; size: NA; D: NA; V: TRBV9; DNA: TGTGCCAGCAGCGCCTACGGGGGAACCTACGAGCAGTACTTC; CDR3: CASSAYGGTYEQYF
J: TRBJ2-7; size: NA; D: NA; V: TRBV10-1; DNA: TGCGCCAGCAGTGAAGGAGGGACCTCCTACGAGCAGTACTTC; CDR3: CASSEGGTSYEQYF
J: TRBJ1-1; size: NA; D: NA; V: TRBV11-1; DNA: TGTGCCAGCAGCCCACTTAGGAACACTGAAGCTTTCTTT; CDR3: CASSPLRNTEAFF
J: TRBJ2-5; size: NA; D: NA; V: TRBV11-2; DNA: TGTGCCAGCAGCTTAGTTGGGGGCGAAGAGACCCAGTACTTC; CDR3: CASSLVGGEETQYF
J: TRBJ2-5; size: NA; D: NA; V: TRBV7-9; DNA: TGTGCCAGCAGCGGAGGTCGGGAGGAGACCCAGTACTTC; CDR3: CASSGGREETQYF
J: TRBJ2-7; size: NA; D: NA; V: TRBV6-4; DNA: TGTGCCAGCACTGGGCGAGGGACCTACGAGCAGTACTTC; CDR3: CASTGRGTYEQYF
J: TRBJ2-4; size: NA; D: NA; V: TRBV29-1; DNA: TGCAGCGTTGAAAGGGGTGAAAACATTCAGTACTTC; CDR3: CSVERGENIQYF
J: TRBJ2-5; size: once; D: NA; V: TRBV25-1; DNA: TGTGCCAGCAGTGAAGGGGTCCTGGGAGTGGAGACCCAGTACTTC; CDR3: CASSEGVLGVETQYF
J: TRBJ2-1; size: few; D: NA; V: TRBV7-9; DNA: TGTGCCAGCAGAGGGGGGGATGAGCAGTTCTTC; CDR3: CASRGGDEQFF
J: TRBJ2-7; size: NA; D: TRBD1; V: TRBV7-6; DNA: TGTGCCAGCAGCTCAGGACAGGGAGTCCTCTACGAGCAGTACTTC; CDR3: CASSSGQGVLYEQYF
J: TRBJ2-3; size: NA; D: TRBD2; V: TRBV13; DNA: TGTGCCAGCAGCAGGCGCTTAGCGGGGAATGCAGATACGCAGTATTTT; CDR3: CASSRRLAGNADTQYF
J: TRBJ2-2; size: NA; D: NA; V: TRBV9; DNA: TGTGCCAGCAGCGTAGTGCAGGGGTACGGCACCGGGGAGCTGTTTTTT; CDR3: CASSVVQGYGTGELFF
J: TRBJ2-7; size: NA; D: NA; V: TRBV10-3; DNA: TGTGCCATCAGGAGCGCTAGCGAGCAGTACTTC; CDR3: CAIRSASEQYF
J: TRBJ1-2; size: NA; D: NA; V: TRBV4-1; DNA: TGCGCCAGCAGCCCAGGGGTAGGGGTAATTGGCTACACCTTC; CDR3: CASSPGVGVIGYTF
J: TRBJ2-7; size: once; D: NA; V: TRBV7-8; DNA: TGTGCCAGCAGCCCCTCTCTGAGCGAGCAGTACTTC; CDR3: CASSPSLSEQYF
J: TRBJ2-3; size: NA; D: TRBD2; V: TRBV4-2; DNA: TGTGCCAGCAGAGCTAGCGGGGGCGACACAGATACGCAGTATTTT; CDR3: CASRASGGDTDTQYF
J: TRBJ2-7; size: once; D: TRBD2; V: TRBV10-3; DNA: TGTGCCATCAGTGGACTAGCGGGGGGCCGCGGGTACGAGCAGTACTTC; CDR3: CAISGLAGGRGYEQYF
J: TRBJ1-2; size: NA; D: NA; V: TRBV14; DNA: TGTGCCAGCAGCCCACAGGGTGCTTGGGGCTACACCTTC; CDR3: CASSPQGAWGYTF
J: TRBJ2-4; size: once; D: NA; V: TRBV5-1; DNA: TGCGCCAGCAGCTTGGCGAGGGTGGAGAGGGCCAAAAACATTCAGTACTTC; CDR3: CASSLARVERAKNIQYF